The 10 T cell receptor beta chains listed next were all sequenced from one sample in a study of OX40 agonist ivuxolimab in advanced cancers. Sequencing used immunoSEQ multiplex PCR; TCRdb keeps in-frame clones, though not all of them. The table records some 35,000 clones, around three quarters of them present only once. The material sequenced was CD4+ or CD8+ T cells sorted from blood, taken in a trial of the OX40 agonist ivuxolimab. The receptors here all came from an adult with an advanced solid tumor such as melanoma, head and neck, liver or kidney cancer.

This chain links TRBV18 with TRBJ2-2; 7 nucleotides line up with TRBD1. The CDR3 contains 15 residues. V shed 2 bases, J shed 5 bases, and the junction held 5 bases outside the gene matches. Germline V lookup: CDR1 KGHSH, CDR2 LQKENI. The CDR3 loop reads CASSPKTGVTGELFF. The CDR3 region has the DNA TGTGCCAGCTCACCAAAAACAGGGGTTACCGGGGAGCTGTTTTTT.

This chain joins TRBV10-2 and TRBJ2-1; 7 nucleotides align to TRBD2. V lost 8 bases, J lost 8 bases, and 0 bases stayed unmatched. The CDR3 extends over 10 amino acids. Germline CDR1 and CDR2: WSHSY and SAAADI. CDR3 bases: TGCGCCAGCGGGGGGGATGAGCAGTTCTTC. Encoded protein: CASGGDEQFF.

This chain uses TRBV6-5 with TRBJ2-1, with 8 bases identical to TRBD1. This CDR3 spans 12 amino acids. Unmatched junction bases numbered 6, after V lost 8 bases and J lost 9 bases. CDR1 is MNHEY, CDR2 SVGAGI, per germline. In DNA form, the CDR3 reads TGTGCCAGCGGACAGGGATATGGTGAGCAGTTCTTC. It translates to CASGQGYGEQFF.

The rearrangement joins TRBV21-1 to TRBJ1-6. TRBV21-1 is a pseudogene segment. The CDR3 sequence is 18 residues long. The chain's CDR3 is CASSTRRGGSDYNSPLHF. CDR3 nucleotide sequence: TGTGCCAGCAGCACGAGGCGGGGGGGGTCAGACTATAATTCACCCCTCCACTTT.

The J gene is TRBJ2-7, the V gene TRBV6-6; 9 bases align to TRBD1. The length of the CDR3 is 12 residues. CDR1 and CDR2 from the germline V gene are MNHNY and SVGAGI (reference sequence). J gave up 4 bases and V 6 bases, and 1 base lay outside the gene matches. Here the CDR3 reads CASRGQGYEQYV. CDR3 nucleotides: TGTGCCAGCAGGGGACAGGGTTACGAGCAGTACGTC.

The table lists this clone with a few counts. V gene TRBV5-1 combines with J gene TRBJ2-5; D may be TRBD2 (6 bases). The CDR3 sequence is 16 residues long. Germline values: CDR1 SGHRS, CDR2 YFSETQ. V lost 3 bases, J lost 2 bases, and 17 bases lay in between. CDR3 protein: CASSYNLRGVQETQYF. The CDR3 bases are TGCGCCAGCAGCTATAATTTGCGGGGCGTTCAAGAGACCCAGTACTTC.

The chain couples TRBV19 to TRBJ1-2; possible D gene TRBD1, 6 bases. Germline values: CDR1 LNHDA, CDR2 SQIVND (reference sequence). Trimming pared 7 bases from V and 5 bases from J, leaving 14 bases between. The CDR3 length is 13 residues. CDR3 bases: TGTGCCAGTACCATGGGGGCAGGGTATGGCTACACCTTC. It translates to CASTMGAGYGYTF.

The chain has TRBV30 and TRBJ1-6; no clear D. Germline V lookup: CDR1 GTSNPN, CDR2 SVGIG (reference sequence). The CDR3 has 15 residues. With 2 bases removed from V and 0 bases from J, the gap between germline ends came to 8 bases. CDR3 coding DNA: TGTGCCTGGAGTCCCCGGAGCTCCTATAATTCACCCCTCCACTTT. It translates to CAWSPRSSYNSPLHF.

The chain joins TRBV28 to TRBJ1-1; weak D call: TRBD1 (5 bases). The V gene's germline CDR1 is MDHEN and CDR2 SYDVKM. CDR3 length: 11 residues. V was trimmed by 5 bases and J by 8 bases, leaving 9 bases between them. CDR3 residues: CASSDRGEAFF. CDR3 in DNA: TGTGCCAGCAGTGACCGGGGGGAAGCTTTCTTT.

This clone occurred once. J is TRBJ2-5 and V is TRBV21-1; TRBD1, the D gene given by the table, was not confirmed from the DNA. TRBV21-1 is a pseudogene. This CDR3 is 14 amino acids long. The CDR3 here is CASRGRLSQETQYF. Written as DNA, the CDR3 is TGTGCCAGCAGGGGGCGATTATCCCAAGAGACCCAGTACTTC.